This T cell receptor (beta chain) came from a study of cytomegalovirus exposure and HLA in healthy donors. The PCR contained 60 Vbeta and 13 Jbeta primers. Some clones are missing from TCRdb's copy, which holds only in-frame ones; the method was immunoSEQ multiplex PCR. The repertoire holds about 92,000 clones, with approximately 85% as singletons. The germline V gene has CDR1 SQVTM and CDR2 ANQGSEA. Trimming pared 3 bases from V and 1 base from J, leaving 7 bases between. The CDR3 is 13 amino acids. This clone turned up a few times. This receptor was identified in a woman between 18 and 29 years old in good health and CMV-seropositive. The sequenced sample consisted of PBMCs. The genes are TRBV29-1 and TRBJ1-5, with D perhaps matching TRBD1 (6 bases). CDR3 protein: CSVDQGSNQPQHF. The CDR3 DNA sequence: TGCAGCGTTGATCAGGGGAGCAATCAGCCCCAGCATTTT.